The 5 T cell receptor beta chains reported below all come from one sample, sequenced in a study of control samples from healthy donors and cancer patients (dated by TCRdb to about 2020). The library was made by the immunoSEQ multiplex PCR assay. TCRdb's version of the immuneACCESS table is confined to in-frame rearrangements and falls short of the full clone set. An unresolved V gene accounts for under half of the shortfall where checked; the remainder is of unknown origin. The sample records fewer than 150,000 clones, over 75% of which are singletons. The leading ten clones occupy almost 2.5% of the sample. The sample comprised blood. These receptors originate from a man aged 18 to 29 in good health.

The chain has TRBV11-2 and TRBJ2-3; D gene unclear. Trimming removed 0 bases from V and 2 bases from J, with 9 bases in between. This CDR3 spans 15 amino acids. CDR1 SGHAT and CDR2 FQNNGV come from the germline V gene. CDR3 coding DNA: TGTGCCAGCAGCTTAGAGTGGATCCCCACAGATACGCAGTATTTT. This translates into CASSLEWIPTDTQYF.

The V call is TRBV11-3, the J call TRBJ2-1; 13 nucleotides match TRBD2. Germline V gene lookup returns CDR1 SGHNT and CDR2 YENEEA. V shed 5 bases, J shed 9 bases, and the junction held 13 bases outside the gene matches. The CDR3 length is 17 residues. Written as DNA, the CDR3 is TGTGCCAGCAGCCTCTCTTTAAGGACTAGCGGGAGATCTGAGCAGTTCTTC. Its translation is CASSLSLRTSGRSEQFF. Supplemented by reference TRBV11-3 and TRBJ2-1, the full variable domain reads EAGVVQSPRYKIIEKKQPVAFWCNPISGHNTLYWYLQNLGQGPELLIRYENEEAVDDSQLPKDRFSAERLKGVDSTLKIQPAELGDSAVYLCASSLSLRTSGRSEQFFGPGTRLTVL.

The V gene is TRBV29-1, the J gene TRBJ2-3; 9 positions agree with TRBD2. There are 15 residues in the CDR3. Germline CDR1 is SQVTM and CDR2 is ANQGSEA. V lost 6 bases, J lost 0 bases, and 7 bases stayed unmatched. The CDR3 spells CSVLAGYTSTDTQYF. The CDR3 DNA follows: TGCAGCGTGCTAGCGGGATATACTAGCACAGATACGCAGTATTTT.

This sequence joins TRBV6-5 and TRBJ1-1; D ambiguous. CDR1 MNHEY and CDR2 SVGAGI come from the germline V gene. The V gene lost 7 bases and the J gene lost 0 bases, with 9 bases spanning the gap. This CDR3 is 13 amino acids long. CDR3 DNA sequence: TGTGCCAGCACCGAGAACATGAACACTGAAGCTTTCTTT. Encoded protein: CASTENMNTEAFF.

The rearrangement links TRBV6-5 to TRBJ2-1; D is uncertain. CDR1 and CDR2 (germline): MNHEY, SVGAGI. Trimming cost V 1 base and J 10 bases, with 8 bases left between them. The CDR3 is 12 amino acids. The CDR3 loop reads CASSYYSGEQFF. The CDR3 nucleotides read TGTGCCAGCAGTTACTATAGTGGGGAGCAGTTCTTC.